A selection of T cell receptor beta chains follows, all from one sample in a study of blood T cells in healthy people across ages. TCRdb re-called the 5' RACE reads through MiXCR, storing one row per CDR3 protein. Among 700,000 or so distinct CDR3 sequences listed, 20% to 25% were seen once. The sequenced material came from blood. These receptors were taken from a man between 65 and 85 years old in good health. CDR3s include the opening cysteine and the closing phenylalanine or tryptophan. Fields, in order: clone size, D gene, J gene, V gene, CDR3 protein, CDR3 DNA. The D gene is left open where the match is weak. A clone size is listed for some rows: how often the clone was seen (once, few, many), or a class if it is expanded.

clone_size: NA
d_call: TRBD1
j_call: TRBJ2-7
v_call: TRBV20-1
cdr3_aa: CSARDWDRGYERYF
cdr3_nt: TGCAGTGCTAGAGATTGGGACAGGGGCTACGAGCGGTACTTC

clone_size: many
d_call: NA
j_call: TRBJ1-5
v_call: TRBV19
cdr3_aa: CASKVRARNQPQHF
cdr3_nt: TGTGCCAGTAAAGTCCGGGCGCGCAATCAGCCCCAGCATTTT

clone_size: NA
d_call: NA
j_call: TRBJ2-3
v_call: TRBV4-1
cdr3_aa: CASSQVTGPTDTQYF
cdr3_nt: TGCGCCAGCAGCCAAGTTACGGGGCCCACAGATACGCAGTATTTT

clone_size: NA
d_call: NA
j_call: TRBJ1-5
v_call: TRBV7-7
cdr3_aa: CANSPQSVQPQHF
cdr3_nt: TGTGCCAACAGTCCCCAGTCTGTTCAGCCCCAGCATTTT

clone_size: few
d_call: NA
j_call: TRBJ1-6
v_call: TRBV20-1
cdr3_aa: CSAPPGSGVNSPLHF
cdr3_nt: TGCAGTGCCCCCCCGGGGTCGGGGGTCAATTCACCCCTCCACTTT

clone_size: few
d_call: NA
j_call: TRBJ1-2
v_call: TRBV28
cdr3_aa: CASSPDREFYGYTF
cdr3_nt: TGTGCCAGCAGTCCGGACAGAGAATTCTATGGCTACACCTTC

clone_size: NA
d_call: NA
j_call: TRBJ1-2
v_call: TRBV11-2
cdr3_aa: CASSLLRSYGYTF
cdr3_nt: TGTGCCAGCAGCTTATTGAGGAGCTATGGCTACACCTTC

clone_size: NA
d_call: NA
j_call: TRBJ1-1
v_call: TRBV25-1
cdr3_aa: CASSDSGGGTEAFF
cdr3_nt: TGTGCCAGCAGTGATTCTGGGGGGGGCACTGAAGCTTTCTTT

clone_size: few
d_call: NA
j_call: TRBJ1-4
v_call: TRBV20-1
cdr3_aa: CSAPTTGWEKLFF
cdr3_nt: TGCAGTGCCCCCACTACGGGTTGGGAAAAACTGTTTTTT

clone_size: few
d_call: NA
j_call: TRBJ1-1
v_call: TRBV20-1
cdr3_aa: CSASIGIPNTEAFF
cdr3_nt: TGCAGTGCTAGTATAGGCATACCGAACACTGAAGCTTTCTTT

clone_size: many
d_call: TRBD2
j_call: TRBJ2-5
v_call: TRBV5-5
cdr3_aa: CASSLSYGGGQETQYF
cdr3_nt: TGTGCCAGCAGCTTGTCATATGGCGGGGGCCAAGAGACCCAGTACTTC

clone_size: few
d_call: TRBD1
j_call: TRBJ2-1
v_call: TRBV13
cdr3_aa: CASSLGREGARNEQFF
cdr3_nt: TGTGCCAGCAGCTTAGGCCGAGAGGGGGCGCGTAATGAGCAGTTCTTC

clone_size: NA
d_call: TRBD2
j_call: TRBJ2-5
v_call: TRBV7-9
cdr3_aa: CASSFRLAEMQETQYF
cdr3_nt: TGTGCCAGCAGCTTTAGACTAGCGGAGATGCAAGAGACCCAGTACTTC

clone_size: NA
d_call: NA
j_call: TRBJ1-1
v_call: TRBV12-5
cdr3_aa: CASGWDTDTEAFF
cdr3_nt: TGTGCTAGTGGTTGGGACACCGACACTGAAGCTTTCTTT

clone_size: NA
d_call: TRBD1
j_call: TRBJ2-4
v_call: TRBV7-2
cdr3_aa: CASSPGQAENIQYF
cdr3_nt: TGTGCCAGCAGCCCGGGACAGGCCGAAAACATTCAGTACTTC

clone_size: few
d_call: NA
j_call: TRBJ2-3
v_call: TRBV10-2
cdr3_aa: CASSEICGAGDTQYF
cdr3_nt: TGCGCCAGCAGTGAAATCTGCGGGGCCGGAGATACGCAGTATTTT

clone_size: few
d_call: NA
j_call: TRBJ2-4
v_call: TRBV5-1
cdr3_aa: CASSSELAAKNIQYF
cdr3_nt: TGCGCCAGCAGCTCCGAATTAGCCGCCAAAAACATTCAGTACTTC

clone_size: NA
d_call: NA
j_call: TRBJ2-7
v_call: TRBV10-3
cdr3_aa: CAISPRDNSYEQYF
cdr3_nt: TGTGCCATCAGCCCGCGGGACAACTCCTACGAGCAGTACTTC

clone_size: few
d_call: NA
j_call: TRBJ1-1
v_call: TRBV7-9
cdr3_aa: CASSPDLGAANTEAFF
cdr3_nt: TGTGCCAGCAGCCCAGACTTGGGGGCAGCGAACACTGAAGCTTTCTTT

clone_size: few
d_call: NA
j_call: TRBJ2-7
v_call: TRBV2
cdr3_aa: CASSEGGAGAYEQYF
cdr3_nt: TGTGCCAGCAGTGAAGGGGGGGCCGGCGCCTACGAGCAGTACTTC